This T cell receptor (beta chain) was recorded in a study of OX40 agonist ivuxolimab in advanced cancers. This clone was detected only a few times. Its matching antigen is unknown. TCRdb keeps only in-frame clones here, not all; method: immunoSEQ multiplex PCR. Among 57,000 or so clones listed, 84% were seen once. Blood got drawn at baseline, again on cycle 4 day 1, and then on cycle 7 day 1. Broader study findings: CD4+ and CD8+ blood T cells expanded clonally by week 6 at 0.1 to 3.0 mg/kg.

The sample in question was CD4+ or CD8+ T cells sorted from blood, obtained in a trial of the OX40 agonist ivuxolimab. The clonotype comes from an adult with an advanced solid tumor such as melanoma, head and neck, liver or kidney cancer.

The CDR3 DNA follows: TGCAGCGTGCGGACAGGGGAAAACTATGGCTACACCTTC. Residues: CSVRTGENYGYTF. The chain combines TRBV29-1 with TRBJ1-2, with 9 bases fitting TRBD1. This CDR3 contains 13 residues. Germline CDR1 reads SQVTM; CDR2 reads ANQGSEA. V was clipped by 6 bases and J by 2 bases; unmatched bases: 4.